The 19 T cell receptor beta chains below were found in one sample sequenced in a study of T cell responses to AZD1222 COVID-19 vaccine. Data came from immunoSEQ multiplex PCR; TCRdb stores just in-frame clones and leaves some out. Altogether about 150,000 clones are present, 92% being singletons, with the ten largest covering roughly 3.3%. The sample in question was peripheral blood, obtained 28 days after the second AZD1222 dose. These receptors all stem from an adult who received the AZD1222 COVID-19 vaccine.

This clone was detected only a few times. This chain joins TRBV7-3 and TRBJ2-1; 13 bases agree with TRBD2. Per the germline V gene, CDR1 is SGHTA and CDR2 is FQGTGA. Trimming took 2 bases from V and 4 from J; bases not matched to a gene: 11. This CDR3 has 19 amino acids. The DNA of the CDR3 is TGTGCCAGCAGCTTAGTACTAGCGGGAGGGGCTGGGACTTACAATGAGCAGTTCTTC. This translates into CASSLVLAGGAGTYNEQFF.

This clone was picked up a small number of times. The chain has TRBV10-3 and TRBJ1-1, with TRBD1 matching 9 bases. Germline V CDR1 and CDR2: ENHRY, SYGVKD. Trimming at V came to 4 bases and at J to 4 bases, leaving 4 bases not matched to a gene. The CDR3 loop spans 14 amino acids. The CDR3 bases are TGTGCCATCAGTGGGGACAGGGATAGCACTGAAGCTTTCTTT. Translating it yields CAISGDRDSTEAFF.

The chain couples TRBV29-1 to TRBJ2-2; 9 bases map to TRBD1. Germline CDR1 and CDR2: SQVTM and ANQGSEA. This CDR3 comprises 19 residues. V lost 4 bases and J lost 6; bases outside the gene matches: 21. The CDR3 loop is CSVAGLTGGSSAYSGELFF. The CDR3 DNA sequence: TGCAGCGTTGCTGGGCTCACAGGGGGCTCGTCAGCTTATTCCGGGGAGCTGTTTTTT.

This chain uses TRBV11-3 with TRBJ2-7, with unresolved D. CDR1 SGHNT and CDR2 YENEEA come from the germline V gene. The V end lost 3 bases, the J end lost 2 bases, and 2 bases lay between the germline ends. There are 11 residues in the CDR3. As DNA, the CDR3 is TGTGCCAGCAGCTTTACCTACGAGCAGTACTTC. Its translation: CASSFTYEQYF.

The CDR3 is CASSLEPGGAWGYTF. The DNA of the CDR3 is TGTGCCAGCAGTTTAGAGCCAGGGGGCGCTTGGGGCTACACCTTC. V usage is TRBV27 and J usage is TRBJ1-2; 8 bases agree with TRBD1. The CDR3 sequence is 15 residues long. V trimming: 2 bases; J trimming: 8 bases; junction bases outside the gene matches: 10. In germline, CDR1 is MNHEY, CDR2 SMNVEV (reference sequence).

The sample holds a few counts of this clone. The rearrangement joins TRBV12-3 or TRBV12-4 to TRBJ2-5, with D possibly TRBD2 on 6 matching bases. V lost 4 bases and J lost 7, with 13 bases in between. The length of the CDR3 is 13 residues. CDR3 coding DNA: TGTGCCAGCAGTTGGGGACTGGGAGGGACCCAGTACTTC. Translating gives CASSWGLGGTQYF.

This chain links TRBV20-1 with TRBJ2-3, with 10 bases that match TRBD2. After removal of 3 bases from V and 1 base from J, the junction contained 7 bases not matched to a gene. Germline V gene sequence: CDR1 DFQATT, CDR2 SNEGSKA (reference sequence). There are 16 residues in the CDR3. The CDR3 here is CSASYKLAGRTDTQYF. Written as DNA, the CDR3 is TGCAGTGCTAGTTACAAACTAGCGGGGCGCACAGATACGCAGTATTTT.

The chain couples TRBV14 to TRBJ1-1; D ambiguous. This CDR3 is built from 15 residues. Trimming cost V 0 bases and J 4 bases, with 12 bases left between them. Germline CDR1 SGHDN, CDR2 FVKESK. The CDR3 DNA reads as TGTGCCAGCAGCCAAGATCTCGGGAGAAGCACTGAAGCTTTCTTT. As protein: CASSQDLGRSTEAFF.

This clone came up a few times. V and J are TRBV5-5 and TRBJ1-3; D call uncertain. The germline V gene has CDR1 SGHKS and CDR2 YYEKEE (reference sequence). The V gene lost 0 bases and the J gene lost 0 bases, with 7 bases spanning the gap. The CDR3 length is 15 residues. The CDR3 region is CASSLAGNSGNTIYF. DNA for the CDR3: TGTGCCAGCAGCTTGGCGGGGAACTCTGGAAACACCATATATTTT.

This rearrangement joins TRBV5-1 to TRBJ2-1; 9 bases fit TRBD1. This CDR3 has 14 amino acids. Germline CDR1 and CDR2: SGHRS and YFSETQ. The V gene end was trimmed by 4 bases and the J gene end by 5 bases; junction bases not matched to a gene: 4. The CDR3 is CASSQGQGDNEQFF. As DNA, the CDR3 is TGCGCCAGCAGCCAGGGACAGGGTGACAATGAGCAGTTCTTC.

This chain links TRBV10-2 with TRBJ1-2; 10 bases agree with TRBD1. Per the germline V gene, CDR1 is WSHSY and CDR2 is SAAADI. V shed 6 bases, J shed 6 bases, and the junction held 7 bases outside the gene matches. The CDR3 contains 14 residues. The CDR3 nucleotides read TGCGCCAGCAGCCTGACAGGGGGCGATGATGGCTACACCTTC. This translates into CASSLTGGDDGYTF.

The gene calls are TRBV7-9 and TRBJ1-2; 7 positions match TRBD1. Germline CDR1 reads SEHNR; CDR2 reads FQNEAQ (reference sequence). This CDR3 has 18 residues. Unmatched junction bases numbered 14, after V lost 1 base and J lost 3 bases. CDR3 nucleotide sequence: TGTGCCAGCAGCTTAGGTAACGGTGACAGGGAACCGGACTATGGCTACACCTTC. Encoded protein: CASSLGNGDREPDYGYTF.

This clone occurred a few times. The gene calls are TRBV11-2 and TRBJ1-2; 7 bases map to TRBD1. The junction had 3 bases not matched to a gene; V was cut back by 0 bases and J by 8 bases. From germline, CDR1 is SGHAT and CDR2 FQNNGV. The CDR3 is 13 residues long. Written as DNA, the CDR3 is TGTGCCAGCAGCTTAGAAGGGGGCTCAGGCTACACCTTC. This translates into CASSLEGGSGYTF.

The chain couples TRBV27 to TRBJ2-5, with no clear D. This CDR3 is 15 amino acids long. Trimming stripped 3 bases from V and 4 bases from J, with 15 bases between. The V gene's germline CDR1 is MNHEY and CDR2 SMNVEV (reference sequence). CDR3 coding DNA: TGTGCCAGCAGTTTGACGATGCCTCCGGGAGAGACCCAGTACTTC. Residues: CASSLTMPPGETQYF.

The genes are TRBV7-2 and TRBJ1-2, with 11 bases identical to TRBD1. The CDR3 covers 15 residues. Losses at the gene ends were 5 bases for V and 6 bases for J; bases not matched to a gene: 8. Germline CDR1 is SGHTA and CDR2 is FQGNSA. The CDR3 bases are TGTGCCAGCAGCCCCAGGGACAGGGGGGGGAATGGCTACACCTTC. Its translation: CASSPRDRGGNGYTF.

The chain combines TRBV1 with TRBJ2-5; the D call of TRBD2 is as the table states it, not checked on the DNA. TRBV1 is a documented pseudogene. The CDR3 extends over 21 amino acids. CDR3 sequence reads: CTSSLPSRIMCGKTIRETQYF. DNA of the CDR3: TGCACCAGCAGCCTCCCGTCGAGAATTATGTGCGGGAAAACTATCCGGGAGACCCAGTACTTC.

CDR3 loop: CASSYSAGGEQFF. The DNA of the CDR3 is TGTGCCAGCAGTTATTCAGCGGGAGGGGAGCAGTTCTTC. The chain is built from TRBV6-5 and TRBJ2-1, with TRBD2 identical over 10 bases. V was clipped by 3 bases and J by 10 bases; unmatched bases: 3. Germline V gives CDR1 MNHEY, CDR2 SVGAGI. CDR3 length: 13 amino acids.

This chain uses TRBV24-1 with TRBJ2-6; D is unresolved. Germline V gene sequence: CDR1 KGHDR, CDR2 SFDVKD. The CDR3 is 14 amino acids. Trimming removed 6 bases from V and 0 bases from J, with 5 bases in between. CDR3 sequence reads: CATSSPSGANVLTF. The CDR3, as DNA: TGTGCCACCAGTAGTCCCTCTGGGGCCAACGTCCTGACTTTC.

The chain has TRBV28 and TRBJ2-3, with 7 bases fitting TRBD1. Trimming removed 7 bases from V and 6 bases from J; junction bases left unmatched: 10. The CDR3 contains 14 residues. Germline V gene sequence: CDR1 MDHEN, CDR2 SYDVKM. CDR3 nucleotides: TGTGCCAGCACCCAAGCCGACAGGGCGGATACGCAGTATTTT. Protein sequence: CASTQADRADTQYF.